This passage covers 28 T cell receptor beta chains from one sample sequenced in a study of T cell repertoires in cytomegalovirus infection. No cognate antigen is known for these TCRs. TCRdb redid the calling of the reads with MiXCR, one entry per CDR3 protein. The profile shows approximately 1,000,000 distinct CDR3 sequences, roughly 31% of them singletons. The source was cultured CD8+ T cells from PBMCs, collected from culture after CMV antigen stimulation. These receptors came from a human donor in good health (CMV status not recorded). Some clones in this sample may be carry-over from other donors' samples.

This clonotype was counted only a few times. The chain is built from TRBV6-6 and TRBJ2-1; D is ambiguous. Germline lookup yields CDR1 MNHNY and CDR2 SVGAGI (reference sequence). CDR3 length: 15 residues. Trimming took 2 bases from V and 3 from J, leaving 11 bases between them. Written as DNA, the CDR3 is TGTGCCAGCAGTTACGAAGTGGGTTTCTACAATGAGCAGTTCTTC. It yields the protein CASSYEVGFYNEQFF.

Concerning this clonotype itself: A read error may produce the germline difference seen at one junction end. The J gene is TRBJ1-5, the V gene TRBV7-3; 7 positions match TRBD1. CDR3 length: 15 amino acids. Germline-derived CDR1 and CDR2 are SGHTA and FQGTGA. CDR3 residues: CASSLTGAWDQPQHF. The CDR3 nucleotides are TGTGCCAGCAGCCTAACAGGGGCGTGGGATCAGCCCCAGCATTTT.

In the case of this clonotype: This may come from a read error, since a much larger clone is one base off. The chain employs TRBV7-2 and TRBJ1-5; 10 bases agree with TRBD1. The germline V gene has CDR1 SGHTA and CDR2 FQGNSA. The length of the CDR3 is 16 residues. Here the CDR3 DNA reads TGTGCCAACAGCGCCCGGGACAGGGGACCCAATCAGCCCCAGCATTTT. Encoded protein: CANSARDRGPNQPQHF.

This clonotype was seen a handful of times. V usage is TRBV20-1 and J usage is TRBJ2-7, with TRBD2 identical over 7 bases. CDR3 length: 15 residues. Germline lookup yields CDR1 DFQATT and CDR2 SNEGSKA (reference sequence). V shed 0 bases and J 0 bases; nucleotides not matched to a gene: 5. CDR3 DNA sequence: TGCAGTGCTAGAGATCGGGGGGACGTCTCCTACGAGCAGTACTTC. This sequence encodes CSARDRGDVSYEQYF.

This sequence joins TRBV13 and TRBJ2-7; D possibly corresponds to TRBD1 (5 bases). The V end lost 2 bases, the J end lost 3 bases, and 11 bases lay between the germline ends. Germline lookup yields CDR1 PRHDT and CDR2 FYEKMQ (reference sequence). The CDR3 covers 14 residues. CDR3 sequence: CASSLSAGIYEQYF. As DNA, the CDR3 is TGTGCCAGCAGCTTAAGCGCAGGGATCTACGAGCAGTACTTC.

At least ten counts were recorded for this clonotype. The V call is TRBV9, the J call TRBJ1-4, with 12 bases lining up with TRBD1. CDR3 length: 15 amino acids. The J segment lost 7 bases and the V segment lost 4 bases, leaving 5 bases of the junction unmatched. Germline V gene lookup returns CDR1 SGDLS and CDR2 YYNGEE. CDR3 region: CASSTGQGAFEKLFF. For the CDR3, the DNA is TGTGCCAGCAGCACGGGACAGGGGGCGTTTGAAAAACTGTTTTTT. Looking up the rest from reference TRBV9 and TRBJ1-4 gives the full variable domain: DSGVTQTPKHLITATGQRVTLRCSPRSGDLSVYWYQQSLDQGLQFLIQYYNGEERAKGNILERFSAQQFPDLHSELNLSSLELGDSALYFCASSTGQGAFEKLFFGSGTQLSVL.

The rearrangement joins TRBV7-9 to TRBJ2-5; no firm D call. Germline CDR1 and CDR2: SEHNR and FQNEAQ (reference sequence). The ends were cut back, 5 bases at V and 2 bases at J, with 9 bases in the middle. This CDR3 region has 13 residues. The CDR3 loop reads CASSPWQQETQYF. The CDR3 DNA is TGTGCCAGCAGCCCCTGGCAGCAAGAGACCCAGTACTTC. The whole variable domain, remainder taken from reference TRBV7-9 and TRBJ2-5, is DTGVSQNPRHKITKRGQNVTFRCDPISEHNRLYWYRQTLGQGPEFLTYFQNEAQLEKSRLLSDRFSAERPKGSFSTLEIQRTEQGDSAMYLCASSPWQQETQYFGPGTRLLVL.

The table lists this clonotype with a few counts. The gene calls are TRBV7-9 and TRBJ1-2, with D perhaps matching TRBD1 (6 bases). Between the trimmed V and J ends, which lost 5 bases and 4 bases, there was a span of 20 bases. Germline V gene lookup returns CDR1 SEHNR and CDR2 FQNEAQ (reference sequence). The CDR3 loop spans 16 amino acids. CDR3 residues: CASSPVGGGLLYGYTF. CDR3 DNA sequence: TGTGCCAGCAGCCCCGTCGGCGGGGGGCTTCTCTATGGCTACACCTTC. The full variable domain, its missing parts supplied by reference TRBV7-9 and TRBJ1-2, is DTGVSQNPRHKITKRGQNVTFRCDPISEHNRLYWYRQTLGQGPEFLTYFQNEAQLEKSRLLSDRFSAERPKGSFSTLEIQRTEQGDSAMYLCASSPVGGGLLYGYTFGSGTRLTVV.

The chain recombines TRBV7-9 with TRBJ1-5, with D perhaps TRBD1 (5 bases). CDR1 SEHNR and CDR2 FQNEAQ come from the germline V gene (reference sequence). The CDR3 extends over 17 amino acids. The germline V and J ends were trimmed by 2 bases and 4 bases, with 18 bases remaining between them. The DNA of the CDR3 is TGTGCCAGCAGCTTACCGGATGTTGGGACGGTTAATCAGCCCCAGCATTTT. Encoded protein: CASSLPDVGTVNQPQHF.

With respect to this clonotype: Possible read error: a much larger clone is one base away. The rearrangement joins TRBV7-2 to TRBJ2-1; TRBD2 might be the D (6 bases). Germline V gives CDR1 SGHTA, CDR2 FQGNSA. CDR3 size: 16 residues. CDR3 DNA: TGTGCCAGCAGCTTAAGGGCGGGGTACTCCTACAATGATCAGTTCTTC. Amino acid sequence: CASSLRAGYSYNDQFF.

The CDR3 reads CASSLRGSAGKDTQYF. Here the CDR3 DNA reads TGTGCCAGCAGCCTAAGAGGCTCGGCAGGGAAGGATACGCAGTATTTT. The chain uses TRBV7-6 and TRBJ2-3; maybe TRBD1 (5 bases). V was pared by 5 bases and J by 6 bases, with 21 bases between. The CDR3 covers 16 residues. Looked up from germline, CDR1 is SGHVS and CDR2 is FNYEAQ.

To note about this clonotype: A read error may explain this, as a much larger clone is one base away. The chain is built from TRBV7-2 and TRBJ2-5; TRBD1 or TRBD2 may be the D gene (5 bases each). CDR1 and CDR2 from the germline V gene are SGHTA and FQGNSA. V lost 5 bases to trimming and J lost 3 bases, with 19 bases between them. The CDR3 has 16 residues. The CDR3 region has the DNA TGTGCCAGCAGCCAAAACCCCTTTGGGGGTGAAGAGACCCAGTACTTC. It encodes CASSQNPFGGEETQYF.

The V gene is TRBV28, the J gene TRBJ2-3; D is uncertain. Germline lookup yields CDR1 MDHEN and CDR2 SYDVKM. The CDR3 is 15 residues long. Trimming stripped 5 bases from V and 0 bases from J, with 12 bases between. CDR3 region: CASSRSRLSTDTQYF. In nucleotides, the CDR3 is TGTGCCAGCAGTCGATCTCGACTGAGCACAGATACGCAGTATTTT.

V gene TRBV19 combines with J gene TRBJ2-2, with TRBD2 as a possible D gene (6 bases). CDR3 length: 16 residues. Trimming shortened V by 5 bases and J by 3 bases, and 16 bases separated the two germline ends. Germline V gene sequence: CDR1 LNHDA, CDR2 SQIVND (reference sequence). The CDR3 bases are TGTGCCAGTAGTTTCGCGGGGTACTCGGACACCGGGGAGCTGTTTTTT. This sequence encodes CASSFAGYSDTGELFF.

A few counts support this clonotype. The V call is TRBV4-1, the J call TRBJ1-5, with a possible D match to TRBD1 (5 bases). The CDR3 is 19 amino acids. Trimming left V 0 bases short and J 3 bases short, with 21 bases between. Germline CDR1 and CDR2: MGHRA and YSYEKL. The CDR3 coding sequence is TGCGCCAGCAGCCAAGATTTAGGCGTGGCGGGGGATATCAATCAGCCCCAGCATTTT. Amino acid sequence: CASSQDLGVAGDINQPQHF.

The chain combines TRBV27 with TRBJ1-5, with a weak D call TRBD1 (5 bases). The CDR3 is 16 residues long. The germline V gene has CDR1 MNHEY and CDR2 SMNVEV (reference sequence). Trimming left V 0 bases short and J 6 bases short, with 15 bases between. CDR3 bases: TGTGCCAGCAGTTTATCTTTCCAGGGAGGGATTCAGCCCCAGCATTTT. Protein product: CASSLSFQGGIQPQHF.

The table lists this clonotype with a few counts. The J gene is TRBJ2-1, the V gene TRBV4-3; tentative D call: TRBD1 (6 bases). The V gene's germline CDR1 is LGHNA and CDR2 YSLEER. Trimming left V 5 bases short and J 4 bases short, with 15 bases between. CDR3 length: 15 residues. The CDR3 sequence: CASSEAGQRYNEQFF. The CDR3 coding sequence is TGCGCCAGCAGCGAAGCAGGACAGCGATACAATGAGCAGTTCTTC.

This clonotype was counted a few times. The gene calls are TRBV20-1 and TRBJ1-2; TRBD1 might be the D (6 bases). V gave up 3 bases and J gave up 5 bases, with 19 bases separating them. This CDR3 is 15 amino acids long. Germline CDR1 DFQATT, CDR2 SNEGSKA (reference sequence). The CDR3 loop reads CSARHRDQGFYGYTF. Written as DNA, the CDR3 is TGCAGTGCTAGGCACAGGGACCAGGGCTTTTATGGCTACACCTTC.

The V gene is TRBV27, the J gene TRBJ2-5, with D perhaps TRBD1 or TRBD2 (5 bases each). V gave up 11 bases and J gave up 5 bases, with 18 bases separating them. The CDR3 runs 13 residues. The germline gives CDR1 MNHEY, CDR2 SMNVEV (reference sequence). In DNA form, the CDR3 reads TGTGCCGCCCGGGGCAAGTCGTCCGAGACCCAGTACTTC. Its translation: CAARGKSSETQYF.

Details on this clonotype: With a much larger clone just one base away, this may be a read error. The CDR3 bases are TGTGCCGGCGGAATGAGTTTGGTATCAGATACGCAGTATTTT. Protein product: CAGGMSLVSDTQYF. The chain links TRBV6-8 to TRBJ2-3; D gene unclear. V was pared by 11 bases and J by 4 bases, with 19 bases between. Germline assignment: CDR1 MNHGY and CDR2 SAAAGT. The CDR3 runs 14 residues.

V usage is TRBV6-5 and J usage is TRBJ2-5; D is possibly TRBD1 (7 bases). This CDR3 has 16 amino acids. Germline V gives CDR1 MNHEY, CDR2 SVGAGI. With 2 bases removed from V and 0 bases from J, the gap between germline ends came to 13 bases. The CDR3 DNA is TGTGCCAGCAGTTACCGGGCAGGGGGGTACCAAGAGACCCAGTACTTC. Amino acids: CASSYRAGGYQETQYF.

In this sample, this clonotype turned up a few times. This chain joins TRBV4-2 and TRBJ1-1; no clear D. Trimming cost V 0 bases and J 0 bases, with 8 bases left between them. This CDR3 region has 15 residues. Germline values: CDR1 LGHNA, CDR2 YNFKEQ. CDR3 in DNA: TGTGCCAGCAGCCAAGAGGTAGGGCTGAACACTGAAGCTTTCTTT. It translates to CASSQEVGLNTEAFF.

This chain links TRBV5-4 with TRBJ2-2; D call uncertain. The CDR3 sequence is 14 residues long. Trimming left V 0 bases short and J 7 bases short, with 10 bases between. Germline CDR1 reads SGHNT; CDR2 reads YYREEE (reference sequence). The CDR3 DNA reads TGTGCCAGCAGCTTGGGCTGGGTAATCGGGGAGCTGTTTTTT. It is translated as CASSLGWVIGELFF. The full variable domain, rest sourced from reference TRBV5-4 and TRBJ2-2, is ETGVTQSPTHLIKTRGQQVTLRCSSQSGHNTVSWYQQALGQGPQFIFQYYREEENGRGNFPPRFSGLQFPNYSSELNVNALELDDSALYLCASSLGWVIGELFFGEGSRLTVL.

This chain connects TRBV15 to TRBJ2-3, with no clear D. Trimming removed 0 bases at V and 0 bases at J, with 4 bases between. The germline V gene has CDR1 LNHNV and CDR2 YYDKDF (reference sequence). This CDR3 has 14 amino acids. CDR3 in amino acids: CATSRDVSTDTQYF. The CDR3 region has the DNA TGTGCCACCAGCAGAGACGTTAGCACAGATACGCAGTATTTT.

Only a few counts were recorded for this clonotype. The CDR3: CASSEFFGRAELFF. For the CDR3, the DNA is TGTGCCAGCAGTGAATTTTTCGGTCGGGCGGAGCTGTTTTTT. The chain has TRBV25-1 and TRBJ2-2; D is unresolved. The CDR3 consists of 14 residues. The germline V gene has CDR1 MGHDK and CDR2 SYGVNS. Deletions cut 1 base from V and 10 bases from J, with 13 bases between.

The V gene is TRBV6-1, the J gene TRBJ2-5, with TRBD1 matching over 8 bases. The CDR3 totals 15 residues. Germline lookup yields CDR1 MNHNS and CDR2 SASEGT. V was clipped by 6 bases and J by 2 bases; unmatched bases: 8. The CDR3 loop is CASRGQARAQETQYF. CDR3 bases: TGTGCCAGCAGGGGACAGGCAAGGGCACAAGAGACCCAGTACTTC.

This clonotype was counted a few times. The chain recombines TRBV7-9 with TRBJ2-1; 7 positions agree with TRBD2. This CDR3 has 18 residues. After removal of 4 bases from V and 1 base from J, the junction contained 13 bases not matched to a gene. The germline V gene encodes CDR1 SEHNR and CDR2 FQNEAQ (reference sequence). In DNA form, the CDR3 reads TGTGCCAGCAGCTCACAAGCAAGGGGCGGGAGTTCCTACAATGAGCAGTTCTTC. Protein product: CASSSQARGGSSYNEQFF.

This clonotype occurred a few times. The gene calls are TRBV6-5 and TRBJ2-1, with D unclear. Germline V gene sequence: CDR1 MNHEY, CDR2 SVGAGI. Trimming stripped 0 bases from V and 10 bases from J, with 10 bases between. This CDR3 spans 13 amino acids. This CDR3 is CASSYSALGEQFF. DNA for the CDR3: TGTGCCAGCAGTTACTCGGCTCTAGGCGAGCAGTTCTTC.